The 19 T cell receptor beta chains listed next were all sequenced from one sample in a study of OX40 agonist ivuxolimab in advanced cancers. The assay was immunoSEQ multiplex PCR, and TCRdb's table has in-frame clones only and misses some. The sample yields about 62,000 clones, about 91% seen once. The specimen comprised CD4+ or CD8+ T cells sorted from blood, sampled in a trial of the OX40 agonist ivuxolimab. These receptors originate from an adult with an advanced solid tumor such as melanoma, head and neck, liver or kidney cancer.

The CDR3 sequence is CASTLIAGPYNEQFF. The CDR3 bases are TGTGCCAGCACCCTTATAGCGGGACCCTACAATGAGCAGTTCTTC. The chain has TRBV27 and TRBJ2-1; TRBD2 aligns across 8 bases. The CDR3 contains 15 residues. CDR1 and CDR2 from the germline V gene are MNHEY and SMNVEV (reference sequence). Unmatched junction bases numbered 7, after V lost 7 bases and J lost 2 bases.

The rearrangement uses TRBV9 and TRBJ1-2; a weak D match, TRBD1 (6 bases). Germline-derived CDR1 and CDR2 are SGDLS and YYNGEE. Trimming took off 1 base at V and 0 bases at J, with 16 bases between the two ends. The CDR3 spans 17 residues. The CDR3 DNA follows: TGTGCCAGCAGCGTACATCAGGGGACCCCTTCTAACTATGGCTACACCTTC. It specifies CASSVHQGTPSNYGYTF.

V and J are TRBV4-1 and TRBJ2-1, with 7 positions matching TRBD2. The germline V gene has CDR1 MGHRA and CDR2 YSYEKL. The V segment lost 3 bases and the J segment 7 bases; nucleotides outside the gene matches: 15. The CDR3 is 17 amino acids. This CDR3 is CASSQETSPPRENEQFF. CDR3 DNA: TGCGCCAGCAGCCAGGAGACTAGCCCCCCGAGGGAAAATGAGCAGTTCTTC.

This CDR3 is CASSPPGPFGIQYF. The CDR3 DNA reads TGTGCCAGCAGCCCCCCCGGGCCTTTTGGCATTCAGTACTTC. The chain couples TRBV6-5 to TRBJ2-4; D not resolved. Germline CDR1 and CDR2: MNHEY and SVGAGI. CDR3 length equals 14 residues. The ends were cut back, 6 bases at V and 9 bases at J, with 18 bases in the middle.

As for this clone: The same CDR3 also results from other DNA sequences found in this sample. The CDR3 nucleotides read TGTGCCAGCAGTTTGGGCGGGAACACTGAAGCTTTCTTT. Its protein product is CASSLGGNTEAFF. The chain employs TRBV27 and TRBJ1-1; unclear D gene. Between the trimmed V and J ends, which lost 3 bases and 1 base, there was a span of 6 bases. Germline lookup yields CDR1 MNHEY and CDR2 SMNVEV (reference sequence). The CDR3 covers 13 residues.

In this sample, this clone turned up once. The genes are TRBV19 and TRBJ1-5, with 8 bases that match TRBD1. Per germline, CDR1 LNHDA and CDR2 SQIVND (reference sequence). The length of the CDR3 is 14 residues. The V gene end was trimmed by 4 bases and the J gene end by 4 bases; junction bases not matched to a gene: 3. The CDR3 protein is CASSRTGRNQPQHF. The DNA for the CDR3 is TGTGCCAGTAGTAGGACAGGGAGAAATCAGCCCCAGCATTTT.

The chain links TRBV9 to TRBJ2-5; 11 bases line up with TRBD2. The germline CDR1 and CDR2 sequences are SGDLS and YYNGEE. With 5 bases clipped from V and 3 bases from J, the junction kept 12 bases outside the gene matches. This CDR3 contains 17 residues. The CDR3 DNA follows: TGTGCCAGCAGTCACGCCCTTGCGGGACTAGCGGAAGAGACCCAGTACTTC. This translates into CASSHALAGLAEETQYF.

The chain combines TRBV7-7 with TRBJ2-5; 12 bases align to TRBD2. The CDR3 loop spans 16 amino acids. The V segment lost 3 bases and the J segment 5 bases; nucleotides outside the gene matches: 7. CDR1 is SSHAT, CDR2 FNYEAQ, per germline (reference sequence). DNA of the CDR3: TGTGCCAGCAGCTTCGGACTAGCGGGACCCGGTGAGACCCAGTACTTC. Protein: CASSFGLAGPGETQYF.

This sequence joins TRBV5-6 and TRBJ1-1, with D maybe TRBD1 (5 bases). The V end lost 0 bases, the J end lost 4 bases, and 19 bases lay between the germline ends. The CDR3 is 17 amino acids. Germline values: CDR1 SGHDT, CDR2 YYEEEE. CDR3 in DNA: TGTGCCAGCAGCTTGGCCAATGAGGTGTGGGGCGGCACTGAAGCTTTCTTT. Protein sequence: CASSLANEVWGGTEAFF.

The DNA of the CDR3 is TGTGCCAGCAGTTACGAGAATATCGGTTATGGCTACACCTTC. Translated, it gives CASSYENIGYGYTF. The J gene is TRBJ1-2, the V gene TRBV6-5, with D hard to call. From germline, CDR1 is MNHEY and CDR2 SVGAGI. CDR3 size: 14 residues. V shed 2 bases and J shed 5 bases, with 12 bases lying between them.

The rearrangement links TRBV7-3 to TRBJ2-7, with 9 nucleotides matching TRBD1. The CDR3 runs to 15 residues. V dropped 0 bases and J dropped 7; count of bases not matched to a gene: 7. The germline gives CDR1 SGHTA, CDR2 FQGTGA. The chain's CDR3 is CASSLTFGTGQEQYF. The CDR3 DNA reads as TGTGCCAGCAGCTTAACGTTCGGGACAGGGCAAGAGCAGTACTTC.

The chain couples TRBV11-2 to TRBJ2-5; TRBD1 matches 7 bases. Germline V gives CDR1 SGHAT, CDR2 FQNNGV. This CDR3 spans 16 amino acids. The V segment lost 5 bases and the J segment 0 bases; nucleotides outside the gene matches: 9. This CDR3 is CASSTFDRADQETQYF. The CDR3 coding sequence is TGTGCCAGCAGCACCTTCGACAGGGCGGACCAAGAGACCCAGTACTTC.

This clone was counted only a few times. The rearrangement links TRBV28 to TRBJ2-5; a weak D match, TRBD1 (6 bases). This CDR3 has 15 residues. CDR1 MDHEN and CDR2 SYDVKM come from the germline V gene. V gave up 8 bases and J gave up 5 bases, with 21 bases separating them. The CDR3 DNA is TGTGCCAGCCTTAGGGGGACCGACATTGGGGAGACCCAGTACTTC. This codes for CASLRGTDIGETQYF. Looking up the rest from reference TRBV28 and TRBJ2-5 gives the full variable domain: DVKVTQSSRYLVKRTGEKVFLECVQDMDHENMFWYRQDPGLGLRLIYFSYDVKMKEKGDIPEGYSVSREKKERFSLILESASTNQTSMYLCASLRGTDIGETQYFGPGTRLLVL.

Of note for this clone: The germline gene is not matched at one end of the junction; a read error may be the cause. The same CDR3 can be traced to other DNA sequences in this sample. The chain's CDR3 is CASSVTSGLIYGELFF. The CDR3 nucleotides are TGTGCCAGTAGCGTCACTAGCGGTCTTATCTACGGGGAGCTGTTTTTT. The rearrangement joins TRBV9 to TRBJ2-2; 8 nucleotides match TRBD2. CDR1 and CDR2 (germline): SGDLS, YYNGEE. The CDR3 has 16 residues.

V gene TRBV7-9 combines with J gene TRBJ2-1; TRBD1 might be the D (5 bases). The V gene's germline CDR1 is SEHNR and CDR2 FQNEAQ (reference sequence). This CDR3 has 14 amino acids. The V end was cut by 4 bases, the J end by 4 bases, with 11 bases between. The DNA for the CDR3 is TGTGCCAGCAGCTGGGTGACAGATTACAATGAGCAGTTCTTC. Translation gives CASSWVTDYNEQFF.

The CDR3 region has the DNA TGCGCCAGCAGCCAAGCTAGGGTGCTGAACACTGAAGCTTTCTTT. The encoded protein is CASSQARVLNTEAFF. V usage is TRBV4-1 and J usage is TRBJ1-1; unclear D gene. Between the trimmed V and J ends, which lost 1 base and 0 bases, there was a span of 9 bases. The germline V gene encodes CDR1 MGHRA and CDR2 YSYEKL. This CDR3 region has 15 residues.

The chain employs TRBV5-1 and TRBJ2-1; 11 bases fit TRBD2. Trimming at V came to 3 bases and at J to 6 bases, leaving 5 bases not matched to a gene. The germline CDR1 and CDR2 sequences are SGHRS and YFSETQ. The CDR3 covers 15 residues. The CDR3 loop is CASSSTSGRGNEQFF. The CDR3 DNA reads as TGCGCCAGCAGCTCCACTAGCGGGAGAGGCAATGAGCAGTTCTTC.

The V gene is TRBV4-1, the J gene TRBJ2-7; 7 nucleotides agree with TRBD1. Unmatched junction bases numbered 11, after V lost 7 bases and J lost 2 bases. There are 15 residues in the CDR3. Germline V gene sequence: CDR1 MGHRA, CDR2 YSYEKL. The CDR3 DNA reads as TGCGCCAGCACGACCAGACAGGGAAAAACCTACGAGCAGTACTTC. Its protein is CASTTRQGKTYEQYF.

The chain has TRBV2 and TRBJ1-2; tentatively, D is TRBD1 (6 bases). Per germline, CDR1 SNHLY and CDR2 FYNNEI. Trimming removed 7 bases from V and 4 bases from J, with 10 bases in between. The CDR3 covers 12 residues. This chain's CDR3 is CASNGGPYGYTF. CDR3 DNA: TGTGCCAGCAATGGGGGGCCCTATGGCTACACCTTC.